The subject of this entry is one T cell receptor (beta chain). Its target is not known. The CDR3 length is 14 residues. Trimming took 4 bases from V and 4 from J, leaving 10 bases between them. Germline V gene lookup returns CDR1 MNHNS and CDR2 SASEGT. The method was immunoSEQ multiplex PCR; TCRdb's version includes in-frame clones alone and lacks a portion of them. The sample has approximately 2,000,000 clones, approximately 90% seen once; the top ten hold 0.37%. This entry belongs to a study of shared clonotypes between healthy human individuals. Study outcomes and limitations: Sequencing depth was a factor that was expected to affect clonotype sharing among donors.

Sequenced: naive CD4+ T cells from PBMCs. Stated subset: CD45RA+ positively selected. The chain carries TRBV6-1 and TRBJ1-4, with D unclear. The TCR was taken from a young man in good health. Some clones in this sample may be carry-over from other donors' samples. Here the CDR3 DNA reads TGTGCCAGCAGTGGTACAGACTATAATGAAAAACTGTTTTTT. Translated, it gives CASSGTDYNEKLFF.